This T cell receptor (beta chain) was captured in a study of early T cells in non-severe SARS-CoV-2 infection. This clonotype was detected a few times. One entry per CDR3 protein, called by TCRdb with MiXCR from the 5' RACE reads. The data show roughly 100,000 distinct CDR3 sequences, around 13% seen once. The receptor's source is an adult who was a healthcare worker with PCR-confirmed SARS-CoV-2 infection or an uninfected control (not recorded which). Sequencing input: whole blood.

The CDR3 loop reads CASTRRTASTDTQYF. The CDR3 bases are TGTGCCAGCACGAGGCGGACCGCTAGCACAGATACGCAGTATTTT. The chain joins TRBV6-2 or TRBV6-3 to TRBJ2-3; D is ambiguous. The CDR3 runs to 15 residues. Germline V lookup: CDR1 MNHEY, CDR2 SVGEGT. The ends were cut back, 7 bases at V and 0 bases at J, with 14 bases in the middle.